Sequencing of this T cell receptor (beta chain) was carried out in a study of blood T cells in healthy people across ages. About the research overall: When template switching was applied, about one barcoded beta molecule was captured per two T cells. General study findings and limits: Relative to aged donors, long-lived donors carried more naive CD4+ cells and displayed higher diversity.

Primers used in a second PCR of roughly 6 to 12 cycles were a sample-barcoded 5' primer and a J-beta primer mix. A single record per CDR3 protein comes from TCRdb applying MiXCR to the 5' RACE reads. Among about 780,000 distinct CDR3 sequences listed, roughly 24% were seen once. Germline-derived CDR1 and CDR2 are SEHNR and FQNEAQ (reference sequence). V lost 3 bases and J lost 6, with 15 bases in between. The CDR3 is 14 amino acids. Comments on this clonotype: Its matching antigen is unknown.

This sample was also put to use in a study of T cells of mothers and their children. That paper adds: Per mother, over 9.5 million TCR beta CDR3 reads were obtained; per child, approximately 3 million. Within related and unrelated pairs, thymic selection shapes TCR recombination output in a similar way.

The rearrangement joins TRBV7-9 to TRBJ2-7; the D is unclear. The sample was blood. The receptor was derived from a boy between 5 and 17 years old in good health. CDR3 sequence reads: CASSFRQGPSEQYF. CDR3 DNA sequence: TGTGCCAGCAGCTTTCGGCAAGGGCCTTCCGAGCAGTACTTC.